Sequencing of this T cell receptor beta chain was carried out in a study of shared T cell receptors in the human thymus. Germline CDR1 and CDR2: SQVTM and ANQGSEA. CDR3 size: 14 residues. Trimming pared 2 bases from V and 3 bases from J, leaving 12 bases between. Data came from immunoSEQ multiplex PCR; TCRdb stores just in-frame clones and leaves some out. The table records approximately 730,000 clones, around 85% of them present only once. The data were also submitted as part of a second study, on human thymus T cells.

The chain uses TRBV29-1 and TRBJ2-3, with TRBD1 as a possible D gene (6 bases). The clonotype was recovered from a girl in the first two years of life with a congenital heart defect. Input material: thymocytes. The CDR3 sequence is CSVEWGPRTDTQYF. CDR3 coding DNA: TGCAGCGTTGAATGGGGGCCCCGGACAGATACGCAGTATTTT.